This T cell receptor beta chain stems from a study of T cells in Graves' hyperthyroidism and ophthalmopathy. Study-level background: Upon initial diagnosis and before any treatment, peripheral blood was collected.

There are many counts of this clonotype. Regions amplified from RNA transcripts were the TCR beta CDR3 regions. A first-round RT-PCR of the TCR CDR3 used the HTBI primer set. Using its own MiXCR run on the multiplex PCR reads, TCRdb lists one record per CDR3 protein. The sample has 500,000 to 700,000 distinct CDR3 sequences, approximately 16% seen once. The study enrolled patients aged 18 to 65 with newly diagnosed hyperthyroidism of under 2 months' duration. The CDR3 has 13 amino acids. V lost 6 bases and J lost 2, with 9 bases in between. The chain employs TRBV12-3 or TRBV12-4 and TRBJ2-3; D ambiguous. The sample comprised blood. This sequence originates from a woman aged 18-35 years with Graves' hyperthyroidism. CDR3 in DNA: TGTGCCAGCAGCCATACAGACACAGATACGCAGTATTTT. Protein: CASSHTDTDTQYF.